This T cell receptor (beta chain) was sequenced in a study of shared clonotypes between healthy human individuals. The CDR3 has 13 amino acids. Germline CDR1 reads SGHTA; CDR2 reads FQGNSA. V lost 1 base, J lost 9 bases, and 10 bases lay in between. CD8 cells regarded as naive lacked CD45RO, were positively chosen for CCR7, and omitted terminally differentiated effector memory CD45RA+ cells. The assay ran at deep level. The data were produced by immunoSEQ multiplex PCR, yet TCRdb's version contains in-frame clones alone and is incomplete. Here the sample spans about 2,100,000 clones, about 92% being singletons.

The sample was naive CD8+ T cells from PBMCs. The gene calls are TRBV7-2 and TRBJ2-1; D remains unclear. This TCR was recovered from a man aged 18 to 35 in good health. Some clones in this sample may be carry-over from other donors' samples. The CDR3 reads CASSLGPKGEQFF. CDR3 DNA sequence: TGTGCCAGCAGCTTAGGTCCCAAGGGTGAGCAGTTCTTC.